This paragraph covers one T cell receptor (beta chain) sequence. This receptor's antigen is unknown. No base quality information exists; no much larger clone differs at one position. These data are taken from a study of blood T cell repertoires in COVID-19 (TCRdb year 2020). Concerning the study at large: Samples from collaborators originated in the United States, Italy and Spain and spanned both the acute and convalescent phases of COVID-19. The prospective study material was composed of cDNA or gDNA derived from T cells, B-cell-depleted T cells, or PBMCs. Deeply sampled blood TCRbeta repertoires from subjects exposed to, actively infected with, or recovered from COVID-19 were included in the dataset. The repertoires were released in a freely available public database meant as a resource for research on the immune response to SARS-CoV-2. The samples were drawn from two sources: the first 160 participants of the ongoing ImmuneRACE study, and 950 to 1,500 subjects contributed by 6 global collaborators. Nearly every sample came with metadata listing a de-identified subject ID, COVID-19 status, age in years and sex. Where HLA class I and class II types were available, the types were taken from metadata supplied by the sample provider, not from assay-based typing.

TCRbeta CDR3 regions were amplified from genomic DNA by means of the immunoSEQ Assay, a bias-controlled multiplex PCR. The published analysis was carried out like this. Within the assay, amplification of reference gene primers was used to estimate how many nucleated cells each sample contained. To quantify the absolute abundance of each unique TCRbeta CDR3 rearrangement, sequence reads were collapsed and filtered. For each sample, productive Simpson clonality was calculated by taking the square root of Simpson's diversity index across productive rearrangements. TCRdb holds this immuneACCESS table with in-frame rearrangements only. Some clones are missing; in checked studies, unresolved V genes explain under half, and the rest has no known cause. The V and J calls and clone size were taken over from that table, and D and trimming were inferred from the DNA. This sample holds 200,000 to 250,000 clones; roughly 75% were observed only once. The top ten constitute roughly 6.7% of the sample.

Whole blood was collected in K2EDTA tubes by collaborating institutions according to the institutions' own protocols. Collaborator samples were shipped for TCRbeta analysis as frozen whole blood, isolated PBMCs, or DNA extracted from either sample type. Overall results and qualifications from the work: The amount of clinical and demographic metadata varied by source and participant and was provided uncurated.

At the junction V is shortened by 0 bases and J by 5 bases; bases outside the gene matches: 8. The germline V gene gives CDR1 as KGHDR and CDR2 as SFDVKD. Counted from cysteine to phenylalanine, this CDR3 has 18 amino acids. The kept DNA is CDR3 alone, 54 bases in frame from the first base. The source is an older woman with acute or convalescent COVID-19. The chain employs TRBV24-1 and TRBJ2-1; TRBD1 agrees with 11 junctional bases. Sequencing was carried out using peripheral blood. CDR3 region: CATSDLPGTGGSHNEQFF. The DNA is as follows: TGTGCCACCAGTGATTTGCCAGGGACAGGGGGTTCCCACAATGAGCAGTTCTTC.